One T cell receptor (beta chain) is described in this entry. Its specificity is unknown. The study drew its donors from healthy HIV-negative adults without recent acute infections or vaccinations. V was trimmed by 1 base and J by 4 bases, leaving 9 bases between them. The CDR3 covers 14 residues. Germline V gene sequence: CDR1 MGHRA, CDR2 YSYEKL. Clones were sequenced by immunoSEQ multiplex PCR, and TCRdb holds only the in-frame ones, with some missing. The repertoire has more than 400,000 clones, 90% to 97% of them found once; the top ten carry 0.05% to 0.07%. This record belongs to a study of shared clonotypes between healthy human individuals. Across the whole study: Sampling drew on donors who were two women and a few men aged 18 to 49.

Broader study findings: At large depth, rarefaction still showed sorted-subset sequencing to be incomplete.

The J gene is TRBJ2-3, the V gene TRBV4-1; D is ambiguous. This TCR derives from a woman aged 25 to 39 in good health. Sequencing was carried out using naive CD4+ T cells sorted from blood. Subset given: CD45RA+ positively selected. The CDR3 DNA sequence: TGCGCCAGCAGCCAAGTCCGTGGGTCAGATACGCAGTATTTT. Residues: CASSQVRGSDTQYF.